This TCR beta chain was obtained from a study of control samples from healthy donors and cancer patients (dated by TCRdb to 2020 to 2022). The library was prepared using the immunoSEQ multiplex PCR assay. Drawn from immuneACCESS, this table holds only the in-frame rearrangements with V and J called that TCRdb kept. Clones are partly lost; checked studies trace under half to an unresolved V gene and leave the rest unexplained. The sample has about 160,000 clones on record, roughly 94% of them singletons. The ten largest clones represent around 15% of the sample. With respect to this clone: Its target antigen remains unknown. Base qualities were left out, and no much larger clone turns up one base away.

Reading from cysteine to phenylalanine, the CDR3 counts 15 amino acids. The entry retains the CDR3 DNA only, 45 bases that are in frame from base 1. CDR1 and CDR2 are read off the germline V gene as MDHEN and SYDVKM. Trimming accounts for 8 bases at V and 3 bases at J, while the number of junction bases matched to no gene is 12. This clonotype originated in a man between 60 and 75 years old with colorectal cancer. The sequenced sample was PBMCs. Recombination linked TRBV28 to TRBJ1-1, and TRBD1 matches 7 of the central bases. CDR3 sequence: CASASGQPRDTEAFF. The DNA sequence follows: TGTGCCAGCGCCTCGGGACAGCCAAGGGACACTGAAGCTTTCTTT.